One sample yielded the 21 T cell receptor beta chains listed below, sequenced in a study of T cell responses to AZD1222 COVID-19 vaccine. The repertoire was sequenced with immunoSEQ multiplex PCR; TCRdb's copy has only in-frame clones and lacks some. The repertoire holds about 110,000 clones, over 85% seen once, with around 3.3% in the top ten. Material: peripheral blood, obtained on day 0 of MenACWY control vaccination. The receptor source for this set is an adult in good health.

The V and J genes are TRBV3-1 (or the pseudogene TRBV3-2) and TRBJ2-5; 8 bases fit TRBD2. Germline V gene data show CDR1 as LGHDT and CDR2 as YNNKEL (reference sequence). V trimming: 3 bases; J trimming: 4 bases; junction bases outside the gene matches: 10. The CDR3 extends over 16 amino acids. DNA for the CDR3: TGTGCCAGCAGCCACCCGCGGGGGGCCGATAGAGAGACCCAGTACTTC. This encodes CASSHPRGADRETQYF.

The chain joins TRBV30 to TRBJ2-7; TRBD2 aligns across 10 bases. V gave up 2 bases and J gave up 3 bases; unmatched junction bases: 10. The germline V gene has CDR1 GTSNPN and CDR2 SVGIG (reference sequence). The CDR3 totals 16 residues. CDR3 sequence reads: CAWSQGRTSGYYEQYF. In DNA, the CDR3 is TGTGCCTGGAGTCAGGGGAGGACTAGCGGATACTACGAGCAGTACTTC.

This clone has just one count. The V call is TRBV18, the J call TRBJ2-2; D is ambiguous. CDR1 KGHSH and CDR2 LQKENI come from the germline V gene. Deletions cut 4 bases from V and 1 base from J, with 10 bases between. The CDR3 loop spans 15 amino acids. CDR3 residues: CASSLTAENTGELFF. CDR3 DNA sequence: TGTGCCAGCTCACTAACGGCGGAGAACACCGGGGAGCTGTTTTTT.

V gene TRBV6-5 combines with J gene TRBJ2-7, with TRBD2 as a possible D gene (6 bases). Trimming took off 3 bases at V and 6 bases at J, with 12 bases between the two ends. The CDR3 extends over 13 amino acids. CDR1 and CDR2 from the germline V gene are MNHEY and SVGAGI. CDR3: CASSYNGEVEQYF. CDR3 nucleotides: TGTGCCAGCAGTTATAACGGGGAGGTCGAGCAGTACTTC.

V and J are TRBV29-1 and TRBJ2-3; the D call may be TRBD1 or TRBD2 (5 bases each). V lost 8 bases and J 0 bases, leaving 12 bases between the germline ends. The CDR3 consists of 13 residues. CDR1 is SQVTM and CDR2 is ANQGSEA in the germline V gene. The DNA of the CDR3 is TGCAGCCTCCCGGGGCCTAGCACAGATACGCAGTATTTT. The encoded protein is CSLPGPSTDTQYF.

This chain links TRBV7-8 with TRBJ2-2; D not certain. Germline V lookup: CDR1 SGHVS, CDR2 FQNEAQ. This CDR3 has 15 amino acids. V gave up 4 bases and J gave up 0 bases, with 9 bases separating them. CDR3 sequence reads: CASSSKGANTGELFF. CDR3 in DNA: TGTGCCAGCAGCTCTAAGGGCGCGAACACCGGGGAGCTGTTTTTT.

J is TRBJ1-6 and V is TRBV7-2, with a possible D match to TRBD1 (5 bases). CDR3 length equals 15 residues. In germline, CDR1 is SGHTA, CDR2 FQGNSA. V dropped 3 bases and J dropped 7 bases, with 13 bases sitting between them. CDR3 residues: CASSFGTGENSPLHF. The CDR3 DNA reads TGTGCCAGCAGCTTTGGGACTGGGGAGAATTCACCCCTCCACTTT.

The gene calls are TRBV18 and TRBJ1-1; the D gene is possibly TRBD1 (5 bases). The CDR3 consists of 14 residues. The germline V and J ends were trimmed by 3 bases and 3 bases, with 11 bases remaining between them. The germline V gene has CDR1 KGHSH and CDR2 LQKENI. The CDR3 sequence is CASSPQGPDTEAFF. In DNA form, the CDR3 reads TGTGCCAGCTCACCTCAGGGTCCAGACACTGAAGCTTTCTTT.

This clone was detected only once. J is TRBJ2-7 and V is TRBV18; no reliable D call. V was trimmed by 1 base and J by 3 bases, leaving 7 bases between them. Germline CDR1 is KGHSH and CDR2 is LQKENI. This CDR3 contains 13 residues. The CDR3 sequence: CASSPRGDYEQYF. CDR3 DNA sequence: TGTGCCAGCTCACCACGTGGTGACTACGAGCAGTACTTC.

The gene calls are TRBV6-5 and TRBJ2-1, with D hard to call. The CDR3 runs to 14 residues. Germline V lookup: CDR1 MNHEY, CDR2 SVGAGI. Trimming left V 0 bases short and J 8 bases short, with 11 bases between. The CDR3 spells CASSYSILPDEQFF. The CDR3 DNA reads as TGTGCCAGCAGTTACTCGATACTACCGGATGAGCAGTTCTTC.

The V gene is TRBV10-2, the J gene TRBJ1-1; D might be TRBD1 (5 bases). The CDR3 sequence is 15 residues long. Germline V gene lookup returns CDR1 WSHSY and CDR2 SAAADI. With 4 bases removed from V and 5 bases from J, the gap between germline ends came to 17 bases. CDR3 region: CASSAPVNGGTEAFF. As DNA, the CDR3 is TGCGCCAGCAGTGCCCCGGTGAACGGGGGTACTGAAGCTTTCTTT.

The rearrangement uses TRBV2 and TRBJ1-5; D not certain. Germline V gene data show CDR1 as SNHLY and CDR2 as FYNNEI. This CDR3 spans 13 amino acids. Between the trimmed V and J ends, which lost 6 bases and 9 bases, there was a span of 15 bases. The CDR3 here is CASSSLGSLPQHF. The CDR3, as DNA: TGTGCCAGCAGCTCCCTCGGTTCGTTGCCCCAGCATTTT.

V and J are TRBV27 and TRBJ1-1; 9 positions agree with TRBD1. CDR1 MNHEY and CDR2 SMNVEV come from the germline V gene (reference sequence). The CDR3 has 17 amino acids. Trimming at V came to 0 bases and at J to 0 bases, leaving 5 bases not matched to a gene. Here the CDR3 DNA reads TGTGCCAGCAGTTTATCGATTTGGGACAGGGTGAACACTGAAGCTTTCTTT. As protein: CASSLSIWDRVNTEAFF.

V usage is TRBV5-1 and J usage is TRBJ1-2, with D tentatively TRBD1 (5 bases). The length of the CDR3 is 14 residues. Germline V gene sequence: CDR1 SGHRS, CDR2 YFSETQ. Trimming pared 5 bases from V and 2 bases from J, leaving 13 bases between. This CDR3 is CASRAGYRNYGYTF. The CDR3 region has the DNA TGCGCCAGCAGGGCAGGGTATCGAAACTATGGCTACACCTTC.

The chain links TRBV24-1 to TRBJ2-5; D remains unclear. Trimming pared 6 bases from V and 0 bases from J, leaving 19 bases between. There are 17 residues in the CDR3. CDR1 KGHDR and CDR2 SFDVKD come from the germline V gene. CDR3 coding DNA: TGTGCCACCAGTCCCAGCGTAGGGCGGTCGTACCAAGAGACCCAGTACTTC. Translation gives CATSPSVGRSYQETQYF.

V gene TRBV19 combines with J gene TRBJ2-6; D may be TRBD2 (5 bases). Deletions cut 1 base from V and 2 bases from J, with 9 bases between. CDR1 and CDR2 from the germline V gene are LNHDA and SQIVND (reference sequence). The CDR3 consists of 16 residues. CDR3 residues: CASSIGKGAGANVLTF. In DNA, the CDR3 is TGTGCCAGTAGTATAGGGAAGGGAGCTGGGGCCAACGTCCTGACTTTC.

The J gene is TRBJ1-5, the V gene TRBV6-5; maybe TRBD1 (6 bases). This CDR3 region has 15 residues. Germline loops: CDR1 MNHEY, CDR2 SVGAGI. Trimming removed 7 bases from V and 4 bases from J, with 17 bases in between. CDR3 nucleotide sequence: TGTGCCAGCACCCAGGGGAGGGGAACGAATCAGCCCCAGCATTTT. Encoded protein: CASTQGRGTNQPQHF.

J is TRBJ1-2 and V is TRBV7-9; 9 positions match TRBD1. Germline V CDR1 and CDR2: SEHNR, FQNEAQ (reference sequence). Unmatched junction bases numbered 11, after V lost 5 bases and J lost 1 base. The CDR3 totals 17 residues. CDR3 nucleotides: TGTGCCAGCAGCGCCTGGGACAGGGTTGAGGATAACTATGGCTACACCTTC. This translates into CASSAWDRVEDNYGYTF.

The J gene is TRBJ1-5, the V gene TRBV7-8; D not resolved. This CDR3 has 12 residues. Germline values: CDR1 SGHVS, CDR2 FQNEAQ. V was shortened by 2 bases and J by 6 bases, with 5 bases between the two germline ends. The CDR3 loop reads CASSLIGQPQHF. The CDR3 DNA follows: TGTGCCAGCAGCTTAATCGGTCAGCCCCAGCATTTT.

The gene calls are TRBV3-1 (or the pseudogene TRBV3-2) and TRBJ1-3; D is perhaps TRBD1 (5 bases). V gave up 2 bases and J gave up 11 bases, with 13 bases separating them. The CDR3 is made up of 13 amino acids. Per germline, CDR1 LGHDT and CDR2 YNNKEL (reference sequence). In DNA, the CDR3 is TGTGCCAGCAGCCAATTAGGGCGGGGGTCCATATATTTT. Its translation: CASSQLGRGSIYF.

The chain uses TRBV7-9 and TRBJ2-2, with a weak D call TRBD2 (7 bases). The CDR3 runs to 16 residues. Germline V gene sequence: CDR1 SEHNR, CDR2 FQNEAQ (reference sequence). The germline V and J ends were trimmed by 8 bases and 2 bases, with 18 bases remaining between them. In nucleotides, the CDR3 is TGTGCCAGCCTCGCCCCGGGGGGCTCCAACACCGGGGAGCTGTTTTTT. It encodes CASLAPGGSNTGELFF.